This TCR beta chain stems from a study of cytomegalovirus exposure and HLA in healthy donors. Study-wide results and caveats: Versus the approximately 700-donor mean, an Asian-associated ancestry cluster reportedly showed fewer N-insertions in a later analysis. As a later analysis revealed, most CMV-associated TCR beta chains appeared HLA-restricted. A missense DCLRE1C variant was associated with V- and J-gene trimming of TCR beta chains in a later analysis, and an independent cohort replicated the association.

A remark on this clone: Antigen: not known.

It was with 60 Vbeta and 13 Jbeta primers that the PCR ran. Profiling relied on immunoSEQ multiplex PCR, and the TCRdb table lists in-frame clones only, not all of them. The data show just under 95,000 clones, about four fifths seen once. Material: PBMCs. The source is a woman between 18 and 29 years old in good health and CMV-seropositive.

CDR3 residues: CASSLQGWDGYTF. The DNA of the CDR3 is TGTGCCAGCAGCCTACAGGGGTGGGATGGCTACACCTTC. The V gene is TRBV11-2, the J gene TRBJ1-2; 7 nucleotides align to TRBD1. V shed 5 bases and J 6 bases; nucleotides not matched to a gene: 6. CDR3 size: 13 residues. Germline assignment: CDR1 SGHAT and CDR2 FQNNGV. Using reference TRBV11-2 and TRBJ1-2 for the parts outside the CDR3, the full variable domain is EAGVAQSPRYKIIEKRQSVAFWCNPISGHATLYWYQQILGQGPKLLIQFQNNGVVDDSQLPKDRFSAERLKGVDSTLKIQPAKLEDSAVYLCASSLQGWDGYTFGSGTRLTVV.